The sequence of this T cell receptor (beta chain) was determined in a study of regulatory T cells in long-lasting Graves disease. CDR3-region Arm-PCR and iRepertoire HTBI primers produced the TCR beta libraries. TCRdb re-analysed the multiplex PCR reads in MiXCR, keeping a single row per CDR3 protein. The repertoire holds a few hundred thousand distinct CDR3 sequences, with about 13% as singletons. Time point in this sample: newly diagnosed GD, antithyroid drugs for less than 3 months. PBMC RNA was the source of the TCR library. Germline CDR1 and CDR2: SGHRS and YFSETQ. The CDR3 loop spans 15 amino acids. V shed 0 bases, J shed 5 bases, and the junction held 6 bases outside the gene matches. This sample was shared with a second study, whose subject was T cells in Graves' hyperthyroidism and ophthalmopathy.

The chain employs TRBV5-1 and TRBJ2-5; the match to TRBD2 covers 8 bases. This material consisted of peripheral blood mononuclear cells (PBMCs), taken at new diagnosis, from a patient treated with antithyroid drugs. The source is a young man with Graves disease. CDR3 nucleotide sequence: TGCGCCAGCAGCTTGGCGGGAGGGCCATTGGAGACCCAGTACTTC. This encodes CASSLAGGPLETQYF.